These 10 T cell receptor beta chains share one sample of origin, sequenced in a study of blood T cell repertoires in COVID-19. Generated by immunoSEQ multiplex PCR, the TCRdb table keeps only in-frame clones and is missing some. The table has about 360,000 clones, more than 75% seen once. The sequencing sample was made of peripheral blood. These receptors originate from a human donor in a cohort sampled during active COVID-19.

This chain joins TRBV5-1 and TRBJ1-6; D is uncertain. This CDR3 is built from 16 residues. Trimming shortened V by 0 bases and J by 7 bases, and 14 bases separated the two germline ends. Germline loops: CDR1 SGHRS, CDR2 YFSETQ. CDR3 DNA sequence: TGCGCCAGCAGCTTGGAAGCGTCGACCCGAAATTCACCCCTCCACTTT. This gives the protein CASSLEASTRNSPLHF.

This clone occurred a few times. V and J are TRBV4-2 and TRBJ1-6; possibly TRBD1 for D (6 bases). Trimming removed 0 bases at V and 10 bases at J, with 13 bases between. This CDR3 contains 15 residues. Germline V gene lookup returns CDR1 LGHNA and CDR2 YNFKEQ. CDR3 nucleotides: TGTGCCAGCAGCCAAGATGTGACAGGACCCTCACCCCTCCACTTT. Its translation: CASSQDVTGPSPLHF.

The chain uses TRBV24-1 and TRBJ2-1, with D tentatively TRBD2 (6 bases). The CDR3 consists of 16 residues. Looked up from germline, CDR1 is KGHDR and CDR2 is SFDVKD. Trimming cost V 4 bases and J 6 bases, with 18 bases left between them. The CDR3 loop is CATSDPGTPRGNEQFF. The CDR3, as DNA: TGTGCCACCAGTGACCCGGGGACTCCAAGGGGCAATGAGCAGTTCTTC.

The chain employs TRBV5-4 and TRBJ1-4; perhaps TRBD1 as D (6 bases). Between the trimmed V and J ends, which lost 0 bases and 2 bases, there was a span of 11 bases. The germline gives CDR1 SGHNT, CDR2 YYREEE (reference sequence). This CDR3 contains 16 residues. The CDR3 region has the DNA TGTGCCAGCAGCTTGGCGGGGGGGGCCACTAATGAAAAACTGTTTTTT. Amino acid sequence: CASSLAGGATNEKLFF.

The rearrangement uses TRBV6-5 and TRBJ1-1, with D possibly TRBD1 on 5 matching bases. The V end was cut by 7 bases, the J end by 3 bases, with 12 bases between. The CDR3 spans 13 residues. The V gene's germline CDR1 is MNHEY and CDR2 SVGAGI. The DNA for the CDR3 is TGTGCCAGCACACCAGGGTTTGACACTGAAGCTTTCTTT. Translation: CASTPGFDTEAFF.

The chain links TRBV15 to TRBJ2-1, with 8 bases identical to TRBD2. Trimming took 0 bases from V and 6 from J; bases not matched to a gene: 4. CDR1 is LNHNV, CDR2 YYDKDF, per germline (reference sequence). The CDR3 sequence is 15 residues long. The CDR3 sequence is CATSRDGSGSNEQFF. The DNA for the CDR3 is TGTGCCACCAGCAGAGATGGGAGCGGGAGCAATGAGCAGTTCTTC.

The chain combines TRBV28 with TRBJ1-6; D is perhaps TRBD1 (5 bases). In germline, CDR1 is MDHEN, CDR2 SYDVKM. The CDR3 extends over 13 amino acids. V shed 6 bases and J shed 6 bases, with 9 bases lying between them. CDR3 in amino acids: CASSQDSNSPLHF. The CDR3 DNA is TGTGCCAGCAGCCAAGACAGTAATTCACCCCTCCACTTT.

V and J are TRBV5-1 and TRBJ1-3; D is perhaps TRBD1 (6 bases). Trimming cost V 4 bases and J 4 bases, with 15 bases left between them. Per the germline V gene, CDR1 is SGHRS and CDR2 is YFSETQ. This CDR3 comprises 15 residues. DNA for the CDR3: TGCGCCAGCAGCCCTACAGGGTTGAGCGGAAACACCATATATTTT. Translated: CASSPTGLSGNTIYF.

The gene calls are TRBV7-8 and TRBJ1-2, with 8 bases fitting TRBD1. The CDR3 sequence is 14 residues long. The ends lost 5 bases at V and 7 bases at J; junction bases unmatched: 9. The V gene's germline CDR1 is SGHVS and CDR2 FQNEAQ. CDR3 amino acids: CASSQATGGVGYTF. CDR3 in DNA: TGTGCCAGCAGCCAAGCCACAGGGGGGGTTGGCTACACCTTC.

The CDR3 DNA reads TGTGCCAGCAGTTGGGACAGGGGTACTGGAAACACCATATATTTT. Its translation is CASSWDRGTGNTIYF. J is TRBJ1-3 and V is TRBV2, with 10 nucleotides matching TRBD1. This CDR3 contains 15 residues. Germline trimming cut 5 bases from V and 2 bases from J; bases unmatched to any gene: 3. The germline CDR1 and CDR2 sequences are SNHLY and FYNNEI.